This T cell receptor (beta chain) was documented in a study of T cell responses to AZD1222 COVID-19 vaccine. The germline V gene encodes CDR1 SGHKS and CDR2 YYEKEE (reference sequence). CDR3 size: 17 residues. V trimming: 4 bases; J trimming: 7 bases; junction bases outside the gene matches: 19. Points from the study as a whole: Only a handful of AZD1222 recipients, five to seven in all, had baseline seropositivity. White British donors predominated, females outnumbered males, and clonal diversity was possibly underestimated.

Doses given second, at about 4 or about 12 weeks, were pooled. Data came from immunoSEQ multiplex PCR; TCRdb stores just in-frame clones and leaves some out. The sample includes around 120,000 clones, 80% to 90% of them seen just once. Regarding this clone: Its specificity is not known.

This sequence was found in an adult who received the AZD1222 COVID-19 vaccine. The chain carries TRBV5-5 and TRBJ1-2; 7 nucleotides agree with TRBD1. The specimen comprised peripheral blood, sampled 28 days after the second AZD1222 dose. CDR3 sequence (DNA): TGTGCCAGCAGCATCTTAGCCGGGACAGAGGATTCTGCTGGCTACACCTTC. Protein: CASSILAGTEDSAGYTF.